The 30 T cell receptor beta chains presented below share a single source sample, sequenced in a study of T-cell reconstitution after alpha-beta-depleted transplantation in children. Unique molecular identifiers were used in preparing the TCRbeta library. TCRdb redid the calling of the PCR reads with MiXCR, one entry per CDR3 protein. The data hold a few hundred thousand distinct CDR3 sequences, with over 8% observed a single time. The input for sequencing was PBMCs from the stem cell graft donor, taken from the stem cell graft. The receptors were sampled from a human donor who donated a stem cell graft to a child with SCID.

This clonotype was counted a few times. This chain joins TRBV7-9 and TRBJ2-1; 12 bases match TRBD2. Germline V gene lookup returns CDR1 SEHNR and CDR2 FQNEAQ (reference sequence). The CDR3 is 16 amino acids. The V segment lost 5 bases and the J segment 9 bases; nucleotides outside the gene matches: 11. The CDR3 sequence: CASSPPLAGGWFEQFF. The CDR3 DNA follows: TGTGCCAGCAGCCCACCCCTAGCGGGGGGGTGGTTTGAGCAGTTCTTC.

Many counts were recorded for this clonotype. The chain is built from TRBV5-1 and TRBJ2-5, with D hard to call. This CDR3 spans 13 amino acids. Deletions cut 5 bases from V and 1 base from J, with 9 bases between. CDR1 is SGHRS, CDR2 YFSETQ, per germline. The CDR3 reads CASRVGSQETQYF. The CDR3 coding sequence is TGCGCCAGCAGGGTGGGTAGCCAAGAGACCCAGTACTTC.

The V gene is TRBV7-2, the J gene TRBJ2-3; D call uncertain. Between the trimmed V and J ends, which lost 5 bases and 4 bases, there was a span of 13 bases. This CDR3 has 14 residues. Germline-derived CDR1 and CDR2 are SGHTA and FQGNSA. CDR3 coding DNA: TGTGCCAGCAGCCTCAGACACCCCCCAGATACGCAGTATTTT. Amino acids: CASSLRHPPDTQYF.

This clonotype was observed a few times. The chain recombines TRBV6-5 with TRBJ1-5; maybe TRBD1 (5 bases). Trimming removed 2 bases at V and 2 bases at J, with 16 bases between. Germline CDR1 is MNHEY and CDR2 is SVGAGI. This CDR3 has 17 amino acids. Here the CDR3 DNA reads TGTGCCAGCAGTTACACCGCCGCCGGGGCTGGCAATCAGCCCCAGCATTTT. Translating gives CASSYTAAGAGNQPQHF.

This chain connects TRBV20-1 to TRBJ1-5; D not certain. V lost 3 bases to trimming and J lost 5 bases, with 11 bases between them. Germline values: CDR1 DFQATT, CDR2 SNEGSKA (reference sequence). The CDR3 has 13 residues. CDR3 region: CSARGGPDQPQHF. In nucleotides, the CDR3 is TGCAGTGCTAGGGGCGGACCCGATCAGCCCCAGCATTTT.

V gene TRBV19 combines with J gene TRBJ1-6; D is perhaps TRBD1 (5 bases). The germline V gene encodes CDR1 LNHDA and CDR2 SQIVND (reference sequence). CDR3 length equals 12 residues. Trimming removed 5 bases at V and 8 bases at J, with 7 bases between. CDR3 sequence: CASSGTDSPLHF. DNA for the CDR3: TGTGCCAGTAGTGGGACCGATTCACCCCTCCACTTT.

This clonotype was seen at least ten times. The chain employs TRBV5-5 and TRBJ2-7; TRBD2 is a possible D gene (5 bases). This CDR3 contains 13 residues. CDR1 and CDR2 from the germline V gene are SGHKS and YYEKEE (reference sequence). V shed 6 bases and J shed 8 bases, with 18 bases lying between them. The CDR3 here is CASTPAGANKQYF. In nucleotides, the CDR3 is TGTGCCAGCACCCCCGCGGGTGCTAACAAGCAGTACTTC.

The J gene is TRBJ2-1, the V gene TRBV5-1; D is perhaps TRBD2 (6 bases). The CDR3 has 15 residues. CDR1 and CDR2 from the germline V gene are SGHRS and YFSETQ. Trimming removed 4 bases from V and 8 bases from J, with 19 bases in between. CDR3 in DNA: TGCGCCAGCAGCACCGGGACTCCCCCCGGCTATGAGCAGTTCTTC. Amino acids: CASSTGTPPGYEQFF.

The J gene is TRBJ1-2, the V gene TRBV7-9; D is uncertain. Trimming pared 5 bases from V and 4 bases from J, leaving 11 bases between. The CDR3 is 13 amino acids. Per germline, CDR1 SEHNR and CDR2 FQNEAQ (reference sequence). CDR3 coding DNA: TGTGCCAGCAGCCCCGAAGTCCTCTATGGCTACACCTTC. Translation gives CASSPEVLYGYTF. Supplemented by reference TRBV7-9 and TRBJ1-2, the full variable domain reads DTGVSQNPRHKITKRGQNVTFRCDPISEHNRLYWYRQTLGQGPEFLTYFQNEAQLEKSRLLSDRFSAERPKGSFSTLEIQRTEQGDSAMYLCASSPEVLYGYTFGSGTRLTVV.

This clonotype was counted at least ten times. The genes are TRBV19 and TRBJ1-2; TRBD1 is a possible D gene (6 bases). Germline V lookup: CDR1 LNHDA, CDR2 SQIVND (reference sequence). V lost 4 bases, J lost 2 bases, and 11 bases lay in between. The CDR3 runs 14 residues. The CDR3 here is CASSTGQNNYGYTF. In DNA form, the CDR3 reads TGTGCCAGTAGTACCGGACAGAACAACTATGGCTACACCTTC.

This clonotype was recorded at least ten times. This sequence joins TRBV3-1 and TRBJ1-5; D gene unclear. The V and J ends lost 1 base and 0 bases respectively, with 4 bases between them. This CDR3 has 14 amino acids. CDR1 is LGHDT, CDR2 YNNKEL, per germline (reference sequence). For the CDR3, the DNA is TGTGCCAGCAGCCAAGGGTATAGCAATCAGCCCCAGCATTTT. As protein: CASSQGYSNQPQHF.

Only a few counts were recorded for this clonotype. The chain recombines TRBV9 with TRBJ2-5; 13 nucleotides match TRBD2. The CDR3 extends over 19 amino acids. Germline V CDR1 and CDR2: SGDLS, YYNGEE. Germline trimming cut 0 bases from V and 1 base from J; bases unmatched to any gene: 9. CDR3 sequence (DNA): TGTGCCAGCAGCGTAGCATCCGGGACTAGCGGGGTGGTCCAAGAGACCCAGTACTTC. Its protein is CASSVASGTSGVVQETQYF.

This clonotype has just a few counts. The V gene is TRBV7-9, the J gene TRBJ1-5; D not certain. Germline CDR1 reads SEHNR; CDR2 reads FQNEAQ (reference sequence). V was shortened by 1 base and J by 5 bases, with 3 bases between the two germline ends. CDR3 length: 12 amino acids. CDR3 nucleotides: TGTGCCAGCAGCTTAGATTATCAGCCCCAGCATTTT. Its protein is CASSLDYQPQHF.

For this clonotype: A read error may explain this, as a much larger clone is one base away. The chain carries TRBV12-3 or TRBV12-4 and TRBJ1-1; D not resolved. The CDR3 consists of 14 residues. The CDR3 sequence: CANSFEGLNTEAFF. The CDR3 DNA is TGTGCCAACAGTTTTGAGGGTCTGAACACTGAAGCTTTCTTT.

This clonotype was observed a few times. The chain couples TRBV6-5 to TRBJ2-1; TRBD1 aligns across 8 bases. The CDR3 covers 16 residues. Trimming removed 2 bases from V and 4 bases from J; junction bases left unmatched: 7. The germline V gene encodes CDR1 MNHEY and CDR2 SVGAGI. Here the CDR3 DNA reads TGTGCCAGCAGTTACCTGGGACAGGAACTGTACAATGAGCAGTTCTTC. It encodes CASSYLGQELYNEQFF.

The chain joins TRBV3-1 to TRBJ2-3; tentatively, D is TRBD1 (6 bases). Germline CDR1 LGHDT, CDR2 YNNKEL (reference sequence). This CDR3 has 16 residues. The V gene lost 3 bases and the J gene lost 0 bases, with 13 bases spanning the gap. The CDR3 is CASSHAQGGSTDTQYF. The CDR3 DNA sequence: TGTGCCAGCAGCCACGCACAGGGTGGGAGCACAGATACGCAGTATTTT.

The chain carries TRBV20-1 and TRBJ2-7, with TRBD1 as a possible D gene (6 bases). Trimming removed 2 bases from V and 1 base from J, with 9 bases in between. CDR3 length: 13 amino acids. Per the germline V gene, CDR1 is DFQATT and CDR2 is SNEGSKA (reference sequence). CDR3 DNA: TGCAGTGCTAGACCTGACAGGTCCTACGAGCAGTACTTC. Amino acid sequence: CSARPDRSYEQYF.

This clonotype was detected many times. The chain carries TRBV7-2 and TRBJ1-1; tentatively, D is TRBD1 (5 bases). Trimming removed 4 bases at V and 6 bases at J, with 24 bases between. CDR1 and CDR2 (germline): SGHTA, FQGNSA. This CDR3 is 17 amino acids long. CDR3 amino acids: CASSSVGGRGITAEAFF. In nucleotides, the CDR3 is TGTGCCAGCAGCTCCGTCGGCGGAAGGGGCATCACCGCTGAAGCTTTCTTT.

This clonotype came up many times. The chain joins TRBV10-3 to TRBJ2-7; a weak D match, TRBD2 (5 bases). The length of the CDR3 is 15 residues. V was shortened by 0 bases and J by 7 bases, with 16 bases between the two germline ends. In germline, CDR1 is ENHRY, CDR2 SYGVKD. CDR3 DNA: TGTGCCATCAGTGAGTCGAGGGCATCCTCTTGGGAGCAGTACTTC. It is translated as CAISESRASSWEQYF.

The J gene is TRBJ1-2, the V gene TRBV20-1; TRBD1 might be the D (6 bases). Germline CDR1 and CDR2: DFQATT and SNEGSKA (reference sequence). This CDR3 region has 11 residues. V shed 3 bases and J shed 11 bases, with 13 bases lying between them. The CDR3 coding sequence is TGCAGTGCTAGTTTTCGACAGGCGTACACCTTC. This gives the protein CSASFRQAYTF.

In this sample, this clonotype turned up a few times. This sequence joins TRBV15 and TRBJ2-2, with D unresolved. The V gene's germline CDR1 is LNHNV and CDR2 YYDKDF (reference sequence). The CDR3 is made up of 13 amino acids. V was cut by 0 bases and J by 6 bases, with 5 bases left in between. CDR3 coding DNA: TGTGCCACCAGCAGAGAGGTAGCCGGGGAGCTGTTTTTT. This encodes CATSREVAGELFF. Complete variable domain (other parts from reference TRBV15 and TRBJ2-2): DAMVIQNPRYQVTQFGKPVTLSCSQTLNHNVMYWYQQKSSQAPKLLFHYYDKDFNNEADTPDNFQSRRPNTSFCFLDIRSPGLGDTAMYLCATSREVAGELFFGEGSRLTVL.

This clonotype was detected a few times. This chain joins TRBV18 and TRBJ2-7, with 9 bases aligning to TRBD1. The junction had 8 bases not matched to a gene; V was cut back by 4 bases and J by 7 bases. CDR1 and CDR2 (germline): KGHSH, LQKENI. CDR3 length equals 14 residues. CDR3 sequence reads: CASSQGQGRGEQYF. The CDR3 nucleotides read TGTGCCAGCTCACAGGGACAGGGACGGGGAGAGCAGTACTTC.

This sequence joins TRBV9 and TRBJ1-5; the match to TRBD1 covers 11 bases. Germline CDR1 is SGDLS and CDR2 is YYNGEE. V dropped 0 bases and J dropped 6; count of bases not matched to a gene: 2. CDR3 length: 15 amino acids. The CDR3 DNA reads as TGTGCCAGCAGCGTAGGGACAGGGGGCGGTCAGCCCCAGCATTTT. It translates to CASSVGTGGGQPQHF.

The rearrangement joins TRBV10-1 to TRBJ2-7, with D perhaps matching TRBD2 (5 bases). CDR3 length equals 14 residues. The germline V gene encodes CDR1 WNHNN and CDR2 SYGVQD (reference sequence). V dropped 5 bases and J dropped 3 bases, with 14 bases sitting between them. Here the CDR3 DNA reads TGCGCCAGCAGTCCGGACGGGGAGATCTACGAGCAGTACTTC. Translated, it gives CASSPDGEIYEQYF.

A few counts support this clonotype. The chain uses TRBV27 and TRBJ2-2, with TRBD1 identical over 8 bases. V lost 6 bases and J lost 0; bases outside the gene matches: 6. From germline, CDR1 is MNHEY and CDR2 SMNVEV (reference sequence). The CDR3 runs 16 residues. This chain's CDR3 is CASRKGQGANTGELFF. The CDR3 nucleotides read TGTGCCAGCAGAAAAGGACAGGGCGCGAACACCGGGGAGCTGTTTTTT.

This chain uses TRBV7-2 with TRBJ2-7; 10 bases fit TRBD1. The germline V gene encodes CDR1 SGHTA and CDR2 FQGNSA. Trimming removed 4 bases from V and 5 bases from J; junction bases left unmatched: 14. This CDR3 is built from 17 residues. The CDR3 loop reads CASSWGVVGTGVDEQYF. CDR3 sequence (DNA): TGTGCCAGCAGCTGGGGGGTGGTGGGGACAGGGGTCGACGAGCAGTACTTC.

This clonotype was found a few times. This rearrangement joins TRBV2 to TRBJ2-5; D uncertain. CDR1 is SNHLY, CDR2 FYNNEI, per germline. The CDR3 loop spans 12 amino acids. Trimming took off 11 bases at V and 5 bases at J, with 15 bases between the two ends. The CDR3 here is CAGTSLGETQYF. Written as DNA, the CDR3 is TGTGCCGGAACCTCGCTGGGGGAGACCCAGTACTTC. Variable domain in full (rest from reference TRBV2 and TRBJ2-5): EPEVTQTPSHQVTQMGQEVILRCVPISNHLYFYWYRQILGQKVEFLVSFYNNEISEKSEIFDDQFSVERPDGSNFTLKIRSTKLEDSAMYFCAGTSLGETQYFGPGTRLLVL.

The table lists this clonotype with a few counts. J is TRBJ2-5 and V is TRBV7-9; weak D call: TRBD1 (7 bases). Germline values: CDR1 SEHNR, CDR2 FQNEAQ (reference sequence). V was cut by 4 bases and J by 5 bases, with 17 bases left in between. This CDR3 is built from 15 residues. The CDR3 loop reads CASSSNRGGEETQYF. In nucleotides, the CDR3 is TGTGCCAGCAGCTCAAACAGGGGAGGTGAGGAGACCCAGTACTTC.

This clonotype was counted only a few times. The rearrangement uses TRBV5-1 and TRBJ1-2; D not certain. This CDR3 comprises 13 residues. V was clipped by 4 bases and J by 3 bases, with 10 bases between them. Germline V CDR1 and CDR2: SGHRS, YFSETQ. CDR3 coding DNA: TGCGCCAGCAGCATTGCGGGAGACTATGGCTACACCTTC. It translates to CASSIAGDYGYTF.

This sequence joins TRBV20-1 and TRBJ2-5; 10 bases are a match to TRBD1. V dropped 5 bases and J dropped 1; count of bases not matched to a gene: 7. This CDR3 has 15 amino acids. Germline V gene data show CDR1 as DFQATT and CDR2 as SNEGSKA (reference sequence). CDR3 sequence reads: CSASTGTGAQETQYF. The CDR3 DNA reads as TGCAGTGCTTCCACCGGGACAGGGGCCCAAGAGACCCAGTACTTC.